This T cell receptor (beta chain) was obtained from a study of CXCR3-negative and CXCR3-positive naive CD8 T cells. Findings of the study overall: With respect to TRBV-TRBJ usage, naive CXCR3-negative and CXCR3-positive cells were similar; memory differed.

A word on this clonotype: Its cognate antigen is unknown.

5' RACE with UMI labels generated the TRB cDNA libraries. Each CDR3 protein gets one entry in TCRdb, which reprocessed the 5' RACE reads and gives no DNA. Its table lists fewer than 90,000 distinct CDR3 sequences. Germline CDR1 reads DFQATT; CDR2 reads SNEGSKA (reference sequence). CDR3 length equals 16 residues. The sequencing input was naive CXCR3- CD8+ T cells from blood. Subset meaning: CD45RO-CCR7+CD27+CD95- naive CD8+ T cells lacking CXCR3 (TNR3-). The genes are TRBV20-1 and TRBJ2-3; no DNA is available, so the TRBD2 call from TCRdb remains unchecked. This receptor was taken from a human donor in good health. Some clones in this sample may be carry-over from other donors' samples. CDR3 in amino acids: CSAIPSAGGRSDTQYF.